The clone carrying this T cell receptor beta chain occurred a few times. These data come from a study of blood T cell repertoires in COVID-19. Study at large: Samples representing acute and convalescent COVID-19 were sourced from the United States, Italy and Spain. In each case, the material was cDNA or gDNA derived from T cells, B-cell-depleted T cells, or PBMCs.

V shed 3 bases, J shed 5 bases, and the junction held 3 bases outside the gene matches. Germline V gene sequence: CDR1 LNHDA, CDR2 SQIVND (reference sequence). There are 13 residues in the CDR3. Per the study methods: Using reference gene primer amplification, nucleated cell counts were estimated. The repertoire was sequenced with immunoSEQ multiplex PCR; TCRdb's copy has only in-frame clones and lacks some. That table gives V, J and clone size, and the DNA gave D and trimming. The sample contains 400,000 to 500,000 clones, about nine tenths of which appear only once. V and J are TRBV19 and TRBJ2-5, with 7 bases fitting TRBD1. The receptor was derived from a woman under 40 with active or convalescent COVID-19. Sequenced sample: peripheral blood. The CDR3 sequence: CASSMTGWETQYF. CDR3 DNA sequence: TGTGCCAGTAGTATGACAGGGTGGGAGACCCAGTACTTC.